The subject of this entry is one TCR beta chain. Its antigen is unidentified. Per the study methods: The study built a papillary thyroid cancer distant-metastasis classifier from CDR3 differences across clinicopathological groups. TCRdb re-analyzed the PCR reads using MiXCR. TCRdb's processing, not the authors', yielded these V and J calls. The sample contains approximately 79,000 clones, around 9.2% of which appear only once. The trim removed 5 bases at V and 6 bases at J, leaving 4 bases unmatched. In germline, CDR1 is KGHDR, CDR2 SFDVKD. The CDR3 totals 14 residues. The sample comes from a study of metastatic and nonmetastatic thyroid tumors. Whole-study context: For malignant and benign thyroid patients, tumor or nodule tissue and blood were the sources whose repertoires were compared.

Every patient was untreated before thyroid surgery. General study results and limits: The reported finding was significantly higher TCR beta diversity in malignant thyroid tumors relative to benign nodules, in blood and tumor.

This TCR came from a female donor with papillary thyroid cancer or a benign thyroid nodule (not recorded which). Some clones in this sample may be carry-over from other donors' samples. The chain has TRBV24-1 and TRBJ2-1; TRBD1 agrees at 9 bases. Source material: blood. The CDR3 nucleotides are TGTGCCACCAGTGGCTCGACAGGGGGCAATGAGCAGTTCTTC. This codes for CATSGSTGGNEQFF.